The 12 T cell receptor beta chains in this list originate from one sample, sequenced in a study of blood T cells in healthy people across ages. Alongside a J-beta primer mix, a sample-barcoded 5' primer served in a second PCR lasting about 7 to 11 cycles. TCRdb used MiXCR to reprocess the 5' RACE reads, holding one entry per CDR3 protein. The table lists under 1 million distinct CDR3 sequences, under 45% of them singletons. The specimen sequenced was blood. Source of these receptors: a man in his fifties or sixties in good health.

The rearrangement links TRBV15 to TRBJ1-5; 8 bases align to TRBD1. The germline V gene encodes CDR1 LNHNV and CDR2 YYDKDF (reference sequence). There are 13 residues in the CDR3. Losses at the gene ends were 3 bases for V and 9 bases for J; bases not matched to a gene: 4. CDR3 in amino acids: CATSSGRGLPQHF. The CDR3 region has the DNA TGTGCCACCAGCAGTGGCAGGGGGCTGCCCCAGCATTTT.

This clonotype showed up just a few times. The chain employs TRBV29-1 and TRBJ1-1; D possibly corresponds to TRBD1 (5 bases). Germline assignment: CDR1 SQVTM and CDR2 ANQGSEA. Deletions cut 3 bases from V and 3 bases from J, with 17 bases between. This CDR3 has 15 amino acids. The CDR3 region has the DNA TGCAGCGTTGATAGTACGAGGGGATCGGACACTGAAGCTTTCTTT. Translating gives CSVDSTRGSDTEAFF.

This rearrangement joins TRBV3-1 to TRBJ1-1; 7 bases match TRBD1. The CDR3 consists of 14 residues. J lost 5 bases, V lost 6 bases, and 9 bases had no gene match. The germline V gene encodes CDR1 LGHDT and CDR2 YNNKEL (reference sequence). The CDR3 region has the DNA TGTGCCAGCAGGAAAAACGACAGGGAGACTGAAGCTTTCTTT. It specifies CASRKNDRETEAFF.

This clonotype was counted a few times. The rearrangement joins TRBV20-1 to TRBJ2-5; possible D gene TRBD1, 6 bases. Trimming took 8 bases from V and 5 from J, leaving 15 bases between them. CDR1 and CDR2 from the germline V gene are DFQATT and SNEGSKA (reference sequence). This CDR3 contains 12 residues. The CDR3 protein is CSRWGPGETQYF. CDR3 DNA: TGCAGTAGATGGGGGCCGGGGGAGACCCAGTACTTC.

This chain uses TRBV19 with TRBJ2-2, with D unclear. Per the germline V gene, CDR1 is LNHDA and CDR2 is SQIVND (reference sequence). This CDR3 has 15 residues. Trimming shortened V by 6 bases and J by 0 bases, and 11 bases separated the two germline ends. This chain's CDR3 is CASSPVSANTGELFF. For the CDR3, the DNA is TGTGCCAGTAGCCCGGTTTCTGCGAACACCGGGGAGCTGTTTTTT.

The gene calls are TRBV20-1 and TRBJ2-5; TRBD2 matches 10 bases. The V gene's germline CDR1 is DFQATT and CDR2 SNEGSKA (reference sequence). This CDR3 spans 16 amino acids. Trimming took 0 bases from V and 7 from J; bases not matched to a gene: 11. For the CDR3, the DNA is TGCAGTGCTAGAGATAATAAGAGCGGGGGGGCTGGGACCCAGTACTTC. It codes for CSARDNKSGGAGTQYF.

This clonotype was observed a few times. The chain combines TRBV15 with TRBJ1-5; no reliable D call. The germline V gene encodes CDR1 LNHNV and CDR2 YYDKDF (reference sequence). This CDR3 spans 14 amino acids. Deletions cut 0 bases from V and 2 bases from J, with 5 bases between. The CDR3 spells CATSRDWGNQPQHF. DNA for the CDR3: TGTGCCACCAGCAGAGATTGGGGCAATCAGCCCCAGCATTTT.

V and J are TRBV5-8 and TRBJ1-4, with D tentatively TRBD1 (5 bases). V was shortened by 4 bases and J by 2 bases, with 12 bases between the two germline ends. The CDR3 covers 15 residues. Per the germline V gene, CDR1 is SGHTS and CDR2 is YDEGEE. DNA for the CDR3: TGTGCCAGCAGCCCGCTGGGGGGGACTAATGAAAAACTGTTTTTT. Amino acid sequence: CASSPLGGTNEKLFF.

The genes are TRBV4-1 and TRBJ1-2; TRBD1 agrees at 7 bases. Trimming took 3 bases from V and 7 from J; bases not matched to a gene: 11. From germline, CDR1 is MGHRA and CDR2 YSYEKL. CDR3 length: 15 amino acids. The DNA for the CDR3 is TGCGCCAGCAGCCAGGCGGGACAGATTCTTTGTGGCTACACCTTC. It is translated as CASSQAGQILCGYTF.

V gene TRBV13 combines with J gene TRBJ2-3, with 8 positions matching TRBD1. The J segment lost 0 bases and the V segment lost 4 bases, leaving 6 bases of the junction unmatched. CDR1 and CDR2 from the germline V gene are PRHDT and FYEKMQ (reference sequence). This CDR3 contains 16 residues. CDR3 protein: CASSSRTGSSTDTQYF. CDR3 nucleotide sequence: TGTGCCAGCAGCTCACGGACAGGGTCTAGCACAGATACGCAGTATTTT.

CDR3 sequence: CASSPGGGLDIQYF. CDR3 sequence (DNA): TGTGCCAGCAGCCCCGGTGGGGGGCTGGACATTCAGTACTTC. V is TRBV28 and J is TRBJ2-4; D is possibly TRBD1 or TRBD2 (6 bases each). V was cut by 6 bases and J by 8 bases, with 17 bases left in between. Germline values: CDR1 MDHEN, CDR2 SYDVKM. The CDR3 length is 14 residues.

This clonotype has just a few counts. This rearrangement joins TRBV21-1 to TRBJ1-1. TRBV21-1 is recorded as a pseudogene. This CDR3 has 17 amino acids. In nucleotides, the CDR3 is TGTGCCAGCAGCAAAGAAGGCAACCCGAGATTGAACACTGAAGCTTTCTTT. Translated, it gives CASSKEGNPRLNTEAFF.